This entry lists 9 T cell receptor beta chains sequenced from one sample in a study of cytomegalovirus exposure and HLA in healthy donors. Clones were read by immunoSEQ multiplex PCR, and TCRdb kept only the in-frame ones, dropping some. The sample lists fewer than 130,000 clones, roughly nine tenths seen once, with around 2% in the top ten. Sequenced material: PBMCs. Source of these receptors: a woman aged 18-29 years in good health and CMV-seronegative.

This chain joins TRBV5-1 and TRBJ2-2, with 10 bases aligning to TRBD2. Trimming removed 1 base from V and 3 bases from J; junction bases left unmatched: 6. This CDR3 contains 17 residues. Germline V gene lookup returns CDR1 SGHRS and CDR2 YFSETQ. This chain's CDR3 is CASSLTLAGWDTGELFF. CDR3 sequence (DNA): TGCGCCAGCAGCTTGACACTAGCGGGGTGGGACACCGGGGAGCTGTTTTTT.

This chain joins TRBV27 and TRBJ2-2, with a possible D match to TRBD2 (5 bases). This CDR3 is 18 amino acids long. Germline CDR1 MNHEY, CDR2 SMNVEV (reference sequence). V was trimmed by 6 bases and J by 4 bases, leaving 24 bases between them. The CDR3 bases are TGTGCCAGCAGCCTCACCCGGGCGACACTAGTAATCACCGGGGAGCTGTTTTTT. It translates to CASSLTRATLVITGELFF.

The CDR3 loop is CASSPLQIIGQGEDTEAFF. The CDR3 nucleotides read TGTGCCAGCTCACCACTTCAGATAATCGGGCAGGGGGAGGACACTGAAGCTTTCTTT. The genes are TRBV18 and TRBJ1-1, with 7 positions matching TRBD1. The CDR3 spans 19 residues. Germline trimming cut 1 base from V and 3 bases from J; bases unmatched to any gene: 17. Germline V gene lookup returns CDR1 KGHSH and CDR2 LQKENI.

The chain carries TRBV4-1 and TRBJ2-1; D possibly corresponds to TRBD1 (6 bases). The CDR3 totals 18 residues. Trimming took 1 base from V and 7 from J, leaving 23 bases between them. The germline gives CDR1 MGHRA, CDR2 YSYEKL. Here the CDR3 reads CASSQGQRAGARRNEQFF. In nucleotides, the CDR3 is TGCGCCAGCAGCCAAGGTCAGCGAGCAGGGGCGAGAAGGAATGAGCAGTTCTTC.

The rearrangement uses TRBV5-1 and TRBJ2-7, with D unclear. The length of the CDR3 is 14 residues. Trimming pared 1 base from V and 0 bases from J, leaving 8 bases between. Looked up from germline, CDR1 is SGHRS and CDR2 is YFSETQ. CDR3 region: CASSLILYSYEQYF. The CDR3 DNA follows: TGCGCCAGCAGCTTGATTCTTTACTCCTACGAGCAGTACTTC.

The chain couples TRBV10-3 to TRBJ2-3, with TRBD2 matching 9 bases. The CDR3 is 18 amino acids. J was trimmed by 0 bases and V by 4 bases; bases with no gene match: 11. Germline values: CDR1 ENHRY, CDR2 SYGVKD. The CDR3 loop is CAISVSTRLAASTDTQYF. The CDR3 nucleotides read TGTGCCATCAGTGTCAGTACTAGACTAGCGGCTAGCACAGATACGCAGTATTTT.

The rearrangement uses TRBV5-1 and TRBJ1-5; maybe TRBD1 (5 bases). This CDR3 comprises 16 residues. The V gene's germline CDR1 is SGHRS and CDR2 YFSETQ. Trimming pared 3 bases from V and 0 bases from J, leaving 13 bases between. The CDR3 loop is CASSWGGSNSNQPQHF. The CDR3 DNA follows: TGCGCCAGCAGCTGGGGGGGTTCTAATAGCAATCAGCCCCAGCATTTT.

This CDR3 is CASSQGTLNTQYF. CDR3 in DNA: TGCGCCAGCAGCCAAGGGACTCTGAATACGCAGTATTTT. This rearrangement joins TRBV4-3 to TRBJ2-3; TRBD2 might be the D (5 bases). The germline V and J ends were trimmed by 1 base and 7 bases, with 9 bases remaining between them. The CDR3 covers 13 residues. Germline-derived CDR1 and CDR2 are LGHNA and YSLEER.

The V call is TRBV2, the J call TRBJ1-2, with 9 nucleotides matching TRBD1. This CDR3 contains 13 residues. The germline gives CDR1 SNHLY, CDR2 FYNNEI. J gave up 7 bases and V 11 bases, and 11 bases lay outside the gene matches. The CDR3 coding sequence is TGTGCCGGAAAAACAGGGGGCGCGAGTGGCTACACCTTC. Amino acids: CAGKTGGASGYTF.